One and the same sample provided the 6 T cell receptor beta chains below, sequenced in a study of cytomegalovirus exposure and HLA in healthy donors. This PCR relied on a set of 60 Vbeta primers and 13 Jbeta primers. Clones were sequenced by immunoSEQ multiplex PCR, and TCRdb holds only the in-frame ones, with some missing. Here the sample spans about 120,000 clones, 55% to 65% being singletons. Sequenced: PBMCs. Receptor source: a woman aged 40 to 49 in good health and CMV-seropositive.

V usage is TRBV28 and J usage is TRBJ1-1, with 10 bases matching TRBD1. Germline trimming cut 6 bases from V and 0 bases from J; bases unmatched to any gene: 7. CDR3 length: 16 amino acids. Germline CDR1 reads MDHEN; CDR2 reads SYDVKM. CDR3 coding DNA: TGTGCCAGCAGCCATCAGACAGGGGGCTTGAACACTGAAGCTTTCTTT. Its translation is CASSHQTGGLNTEAFF.

V and J are TRBV14 and TRBJ2-7, with no clear D. The CDR3 consists of 11 residues. Germline CDR1 reads SGHDN; CDR2 reads FVKESK. Trimming cost V 2 bases and J 3 bases, with 2 bases left between them. CDR3 loop: CASSQHYEQYF. The DNA of the CDR3 is TGTGCCAGCAGCCAACACTACGAGCAGTACTTC.

The chain couples TRBV28 to TRBJ1-2; D ambiguous. Trimming stripped 5 bases from V and 2 bases from J, with 3 bases between. The CDR3 length is 11 residues. Germline V gene lookup returns CDR1 MDHEN and CDR2 SYDVKM. DNA of the CDR3: TGTGCCAGCAGTATAAACTATGGCTACACCTTC. This gives the protein CASSINYGYTF.

The V gene is TRBV6-4, the J gene TRBJ2-5, with a weak D call TRBD2 (6 bases). The V end lost 3 bases, the J end lost 2 bases, and 19 bases lay between the germline ends. Germline loops: CDR1 MRHNA, CDR2 SNTAGT. The CDR3 loop spans 17 amino acids. This chain's CDR3 is CASSEGLGGEGQETQYF. Here the CDR3 DNA reads TGTGCCAGCAGTGAAGGGTTGGGGGGTGAGGGGCAAGAGACCCAGTACTTC.

The chain joins TRBV19 to TRBJ2-5; 10 bases agree with TRBD2. Looked up from germline, CDR1 is LNHDA and CDR2 is SQIVND (reference sequence). CDR3 length equals 13 residues. The V gene end was trimmed by 10 bases and the J gene end by 1 base; junction bases not matched to a gene: 3. The CDR3 nucleotides read TGTGCCACCGGACTAGCGGCCCAAGAGACCCAGTACTTC. Translation: CATGLAAQETQYF.

This clone has a handful of counts. V and J are TRBV2 and TRBJ2-7; 12 nucleotides match TRBD2. The CDR3 has 17 residues. CDR1 is SNHLY and CDR2 is FYNNEI in the germline V gene. Germline trimming cut 1 base from V and 3 bases from J; bases unmatched to any gene: 7. The CDR3 region is CASSEVSRLAGDYEQYF. CDR3 sequence (DNA): TGTGCCAGCAGTGAAGTGAGTCGACTAGCGGGAGACTACGAGCAGTACTTC.